This T cell receptor (beta chain) was obtained from a study of Graves' ophthalmopathy and Graves' hyperthyroidism. Study context: Hyperthyroidism is called stable when no ophthalmopathy develops within 18 months of follow-up.

The V gene's germline CDR1 is MNHEY and CDR2 SMNVEV (reference sequence). The length of the CDR3 is 18 residues. The V and J ends lost 6 bases and 1 base respectively, with 24 bases between them. Only newly diagnosed hyperthyroidism patients aged 18 to 65, with under 2 months' duration, were enrolled. The study excluded patients with other autoimmune diseases, uncontrolled infections, pregnancy or lactation. RNA transcripts served as template for amplifying TCR beta CDR3 sequences. RT-PCR with HTBI primers came first, then second-round multiplex PCR. From the multiplex PCR reads, TCRdb called clonotypes with MiXCR, one entry per CDR3 protein. Here the sample spans 500,000 to 700,000 distinct CDR3 sequences, roughly 39% being singletons. General observations from the study: The model reached approximately 71% sensitivity and about 72% specificity for predicting ophthalmopathy progression.

About this clonotype itself: Its antigen is not identified.

This receptor was obtained from an adult man with Graves' hyperthyroidism. Material for sequencing was peripheral blood or thyroid tissue (not recorded which). This chain joins TRBV27 and TRBJ2-5; a weak D match, TRBD2 (6 bases). The CDR3 coding sequence is TGTGCCAGCAGACCGGAGTCCCCGGGGGTGGGTGGCCAAGAGACCCAGTACTTC. Its translation: CASRPESPGVGGQETQYF.